Here is one T cell receptor (beta chain) with its context. Its matching antigen is unknown. This cohort consisted of healthy bone marrow donors. The source of the sample is a study of cytomegalovirus exposure and HLA in healthy donors. Whole-study results and caveats: A few V segments could not be told apart, such as TRBV6-2 and TRBV6-3, and were left out. Donors belonging to an Asian-associated ancestry cluster reportedly showed fewer N-insertions in productive TCRs than the roughly 670-donor mean, according to what a later analysis found.

The PCR contained 60 Vbeta and 13 Jbeta primers. TCRdb's copy holds only in-frame clones and misses some; the assay was immunoSEQ multiplex PCR. The repertoire consists of approximately 120,000 clones, with 60% to 85% occurring once and the leading ten covering roughly 6.1%. Germline loops: CDR1 LNHNV, CDR2 YYDKDF (reference sequence). J was trimmed by 4 bases and V by 2 bases; bases with no gene match: 17. The CDR3 covers 19 residues. This clonotype originated in a woman aged 35 to 49 in good health and CMV-seronegative. The source material was PBMCs. The chain combines TRBV15 with TRBJ2-7; 10 nucleotides line up with TRBD2. CDR3 bases: TGTGCCACCAGCAGACACCCACCGGGACTAGCGCGGGAATTATACGAGCAGTACTTC. Its translation is CATSRHPPGLARELYEQYF.